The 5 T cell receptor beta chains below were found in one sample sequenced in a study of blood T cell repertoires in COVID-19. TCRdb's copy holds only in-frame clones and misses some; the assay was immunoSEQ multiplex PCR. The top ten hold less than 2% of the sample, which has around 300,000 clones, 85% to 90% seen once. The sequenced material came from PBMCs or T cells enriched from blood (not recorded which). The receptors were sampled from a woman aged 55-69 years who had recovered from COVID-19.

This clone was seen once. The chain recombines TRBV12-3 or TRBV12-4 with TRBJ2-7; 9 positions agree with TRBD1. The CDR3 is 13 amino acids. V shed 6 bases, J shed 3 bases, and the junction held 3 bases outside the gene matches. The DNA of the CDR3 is TGTGCCAGCAGGCGGACAGGGGACTACGAGCAGTACTTC. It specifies CASRRTGDYEQYF.

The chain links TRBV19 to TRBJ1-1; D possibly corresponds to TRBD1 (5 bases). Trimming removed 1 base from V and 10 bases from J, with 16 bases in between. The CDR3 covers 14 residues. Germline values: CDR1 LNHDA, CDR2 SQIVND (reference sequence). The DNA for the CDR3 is TGTGCCAGTAGTATAGGACGCCAGGGACTAATAGCTTTCTTT. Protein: CASSIGRQGLIAFF. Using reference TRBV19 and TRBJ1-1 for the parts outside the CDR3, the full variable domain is DGGITQSPKYLFRKEGQNVTLSCEQNLNHDAMYWYRQDPGQGLRLIYYSQIVNDFQKGDIAEGYSVSREKKESFPLTVTSAQKNPTAFYLCASSIGRQGLIAFFGQGTRLTVV.

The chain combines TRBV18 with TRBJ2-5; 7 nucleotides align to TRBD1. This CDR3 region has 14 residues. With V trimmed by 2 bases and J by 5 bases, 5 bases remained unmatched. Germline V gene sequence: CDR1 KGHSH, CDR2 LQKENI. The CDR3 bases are TGTGCCAGCTCACCAGAGGGGGCCGGGGAGACCCAGTACTTC. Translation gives CASSPEGAGETQYF.

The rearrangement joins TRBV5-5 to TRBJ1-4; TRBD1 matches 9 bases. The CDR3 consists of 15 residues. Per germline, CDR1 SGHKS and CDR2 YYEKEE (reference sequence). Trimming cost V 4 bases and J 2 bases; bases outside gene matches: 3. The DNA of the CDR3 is TGTGCCAGCAGCCAAGGGACAGGGACTAATGAAAAACTGTTTTTT. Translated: CASSQGTGTNEKLFF. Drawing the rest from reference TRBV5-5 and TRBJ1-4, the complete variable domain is DAGVTQSPTHLIKTRGQQVTLRCSPISGHKSVSWYQQVLGQGPQFIFQYYEKEERGRGNFPDRFSARQFPNYSSELNVNALLLGDSALYLCASSQGTGTNEKLFFGSGTQLSVL.

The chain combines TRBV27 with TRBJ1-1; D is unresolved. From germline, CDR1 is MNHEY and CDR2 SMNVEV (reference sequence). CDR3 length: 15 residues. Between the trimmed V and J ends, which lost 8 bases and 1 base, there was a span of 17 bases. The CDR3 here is CASELRAGRNTEAFF. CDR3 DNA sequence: TGTGCCAGCGAGTTGAGAGCGGGCCGGAACACTGAAGCTTTCTTT.